The present T cell receptor beta chain was sequenced within a study of shared clonotypes between healthy human individuals. General study findings and limits: Generally, estimated richness proved larger in naive subsets than it did in memory subsets.

The germline V gene encodes CDR1 SGDLS and CDR2 YYNGEE. This CDR3 region has 14 residues. The trim removed 3 bases at V and 8 bases at J, leaving 10 bases unmatched. The study ran the assay at deep level. The table came from immunoSEQ multiplex PCR; TCRdb's copy has only in-frame clones and leaves some out. The repertoire holds millions of clones, with just over 90% as singletons. With regard to this clone: Its antigen is as yet unknown.

The chain links TRBV9 to TRBJ1-2; 7 nucleotides line up with TRBD1. This clonotype originated in a young man in good health. Some clones in this sample may be carry-over from other donors' samples. The sample was naive CD4+ T cells from PBMCs. Described subset: CD45RA+ positively selected. The CDR3 protein is CASSGDDRAGGYTF. CDR3 coding DNA: TGTGCCAGCAGCGGAGACGACAGGGCTGGAGGCTACACCTTC.